This T cell receptor beta chain was observed in a study of neurological immune-mediated disorders. Time point denoted: longitudinal time-point 1 (baseline). The unsorted libraries originated from 2 million PBMCs that had been stored at -80 C. The sample holds a few counts of this clonotype. Its antigen is not known. Study-wide results and limits: Levels of TCR clonal expansion peaked in HTLV-1-associated myelopathy and reached their lowest in multiple sclerosis, under those of healthy controls. Private repertoires in all groups were suggested, as expanded clones shared no CDR3 amino acid sequences across subjects.

cDNA was made by 5'RACE with 10-nucleotide random UMIs. Each CDR3 protein is one row after TCRdb ran MiXCR on the 5' RACE reads. Of about 71,000 distinct CDR3 sequences in the sample, roughly an eighth were seen once. Looked up from germline, CDR1 is SGHRS and CDR2 is YFSETQ. The CDR3 loop spans 13 amino acids. V dropped 0 bases and J dropped 4 bases, with 7 bases sitting between them. The V call is TRBV5-1, the J call TRBJ2-5; D is undetermined. Sequencing used PBMCs. This clonotype was obtained from a female donor with HTLV-1-associated myelopathy (HAM/TSP). Written as DNA, the CDR3 is TGCGCCAGCAGCTTGGCCGTGGTAGAGACCCAGTACTTC. Translation: CASSLAVVETQYF.